The 9 T cell receptor beta chains in this list originate from one sample, sequenced in a study of naive and memory T cell subsets. An equimolar mix of two oligonucleotides served as the beta constant-region primer for TRBC1 and TRBC2. TCRdb used MiXCR to reprocess the UMI-ligation and nested PCR reads, holding one entry per CDR3 protein. The data hold roughly 27,000 distinct CDR3 sequences, with about 10% observed a single time. The sample taken for sequencing was effector memory CD4+ T cells from blood. Sample subset: effector memory, CD45RA- CD27-. The receptors stem from a human donor in good health.

This chain's CDR3 is CATSRAGRPQDTQYF. The CDR3 DNA follows: TGTGCCACCAGCAGAGCCGGACGCCCTCAAGATACGCAGTATTTT. The V call is TRBV15, the J call TRBJ2-3; D call uncertain. The ends were cut back, 1 base at V and 5 bases at J, with 13 bases in the middle. Germline lookup yields CDR1 LNHNV and CDR2 YYDKDF (reference sequence). The length of the CDR3 is 15 residues.

This clonotype was detected many times. The chain couples TRBV5-1 to TRBJ2-3, with 7 bases fitting TRBD2. The CDR3 loop spans 14 amino acids. CDR1 and CDR2 from the germline V gene are SGHRS and YFSETQ. The junction had 3 bases not matched to a gene; V was cut back by 4 bases and J by 1 base. CDR3 sequence (DNA): TGCGCCAGCAGCCGGGCGGGGGGCACAGATACGCAGTATTTT. Encoded protein: CASSRAGGTDTQYF.

The chain carries TRBV29-1 and TRBJ2-7, with unresolved D. There are 12 residues in the CDR3. From germline, CDR1 is SQVTM and CDR2 ANQGSEA. Trimming pared 2 bases from V and 5 bases from J, leaving 10 bases between. The CDR3 sequence is CSVESASHEQYF. CDR3 sequence (DNA): TGCAGCGTTGAATCCGCAAGCCACGAGCAGTACTTC.

At least ten counts were recorded for this clonotype. This chain joins TRBV28 and TRBJ2-1; 8 bases are shared with TRBD2. The CDR3 consists of 14 residues. Germline V gene data show CDR1 as MDHEN and CDR2 as SYDVKM. After removal of 5 bases from V and 9 bases from J, the junction contained 9 bases not matched to a gene. The CDR3 spells CASSIRPGLGEQFF. CDR3 DNA: TGTGCCAGCAGTATTAGACCGGGACTAGGTGAGCAGTTCTTC.

This clonotype occurred many times. The V call is TRBV7-2, the J call TRBJ2-3, with D unclear. V was shortened by 5 bases and J by 8 bases, with 20 bases between the two germline ends. The CDR3 runs to 15 residues. Germline V CDR1 and CDR2: SGHTA, FQGNSA. CDR3 region: CASSPRVEGAGTQYF. CDR3 in DNA: TGTGCCAGCAGCCCAAGAGTAGAAGGCGCAGGTACGCAGTATTTT.

This clonotype was observed a handful of times. This chain joins TRBV28 and TRBJ2-4, with D hard to call. CDR1 is MDHEN, CDR2 SYDVKM, per germline. The CDR3 runs 14 residues. With 5 bases removed from V and 1 base from J, the gap between germline ends came to 9 bases. CDR3 sequence: CASSPPRAKNIQYF. CDR3 in DNA: TGTGCCAGCAGTCCGCCCAGGGCCAAAAACATTCAGTACTTC.

This clonotype showed up many times. V usage is TRBV18 and J usage is TRBJ2-2, with 8 bases aligning to TRBD1. This CDR3 is built from 15 residues. The V gene end was trimmed by 7 bases and the J gene end by 4 bases; junction bases not matched to a gene: 8. Germline loops: CDR1 KGHSH, CDR2 LQKENI. CDR3 protein: CASLPGQDGTGELFF. The CDR3, as DNA: TGTGCCAGCTTACCGGGACAGGACGGCACCGGGGAGCTGTTTTTT.

This clonotype was seen at least ten times. V is TRBV18 and J is TRBJ2-1; the match to TRBD1 covers 9 bases. In germline, CDR1 is KGHSH, CDR2 LQKENI. This CDR3 comprises 15 residues. The J segment lost 4 bases and the V segment lost 3 bases, leaving 4 bases of the junction unmatched. CDR3 region: CASSPGTGTYNEQFF. In DNA form, the CDR3 reads TGTGCCAGCTCACCCGGGACAGGGACTTACAATGAGCAGTTCTTC.

Concerning this clonotype: A much larger clone lies one base from this, so it may be a read error. The chain is built from TRBV5-1 and TRBJ1-3, with D unresolved. The CDR3 sequence is 14 residues long. In germline, CDR1 is SGHRS, CDR2 YFSETQ. The CDR3 spells CGSSVDRSGNTIYF. CDR3 bases: TGCGGCAGCAGCGTCGACCGCTCTGGAAACACCATATATTTT. The complete variable domain, with remaining parts taken from reference TRBV5-1 and TRBJ1-3, reads KAGVTQTPRYLIKTRGQQVTLSCSPISGHRSVSWYQQTPGQGLQFLFEYFSETQRNKGNFPGRFSGRQFSNSRSEMNVSTLELGDSALYLCGSSVDRSGNTIYFGEGSWLTVV.